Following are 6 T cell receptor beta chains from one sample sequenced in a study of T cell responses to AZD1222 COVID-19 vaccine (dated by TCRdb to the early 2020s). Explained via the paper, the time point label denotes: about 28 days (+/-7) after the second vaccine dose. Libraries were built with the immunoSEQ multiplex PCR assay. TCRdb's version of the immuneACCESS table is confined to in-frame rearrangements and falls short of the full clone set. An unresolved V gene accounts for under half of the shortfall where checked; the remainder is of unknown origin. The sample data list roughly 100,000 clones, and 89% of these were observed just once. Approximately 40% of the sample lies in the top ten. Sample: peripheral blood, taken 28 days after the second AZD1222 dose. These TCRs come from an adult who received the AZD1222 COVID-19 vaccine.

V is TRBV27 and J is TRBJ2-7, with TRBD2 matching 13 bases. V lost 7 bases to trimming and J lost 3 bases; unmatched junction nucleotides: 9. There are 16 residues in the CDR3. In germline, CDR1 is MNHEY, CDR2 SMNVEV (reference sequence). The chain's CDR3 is CASTRTSGRAIYEQYF. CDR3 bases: TGTGCCAGCACTCGAACTAGCGGGAGGGCCATCTACGAGCAGTACTTC.

CDR3 nucleotide sequence: TGTGCCAGCAGCGGGGGACTTCCAAGCACAGATACGCAGTATTTT. Its protein is CASSGGLPSTDTQYF. V gene TRBV5-4 combines with J gene TRBJ2-3, with D possibly being TRBD2 (6 bases). V lost 4 bases, J lost 0 bases, and 12 bases lay in between. The CDR3 has 15 residues. Looked up from germline, CDR1 is SGHNT and CDR2 is YYREEE (reference sequence). The full variable domain, its missing parts supplied by reference TRBV5-4 and TRBJ2-3, is ETGVTQSPTHLIKTRGQQVTLRCSSQSGHNTVSWYQQALGQGPQFIFQYYREEENGRGNFPPRFSGLQFPNYSSELNVNALELDDSALYLCASSGGLPSTDTQYFGPGTRLTVL.

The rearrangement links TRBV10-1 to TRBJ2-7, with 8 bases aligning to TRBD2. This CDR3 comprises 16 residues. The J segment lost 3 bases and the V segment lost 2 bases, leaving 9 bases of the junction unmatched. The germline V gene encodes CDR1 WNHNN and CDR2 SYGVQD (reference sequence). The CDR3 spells CASSEGRLAMSYEQYF. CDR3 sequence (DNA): TGCGCCAGCAGTGAGGGGAGACTAGCGATGAGCTACGAGCAGTACTTC.

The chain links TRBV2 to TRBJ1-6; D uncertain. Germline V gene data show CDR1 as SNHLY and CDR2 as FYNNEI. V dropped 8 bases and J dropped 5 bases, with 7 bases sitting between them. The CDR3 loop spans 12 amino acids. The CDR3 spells CASAQNNSPLHF. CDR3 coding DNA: TGTGCCAGCGCACAGAATAATTCACCCCTCCACTTT.

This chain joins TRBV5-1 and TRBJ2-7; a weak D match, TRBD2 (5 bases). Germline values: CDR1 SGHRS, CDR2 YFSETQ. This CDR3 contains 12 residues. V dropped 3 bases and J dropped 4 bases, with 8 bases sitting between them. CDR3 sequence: CASSSDFYEQYF. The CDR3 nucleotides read TGCGCCAGCAGCTCGGACTTTTACGAGCAGTACTTC.

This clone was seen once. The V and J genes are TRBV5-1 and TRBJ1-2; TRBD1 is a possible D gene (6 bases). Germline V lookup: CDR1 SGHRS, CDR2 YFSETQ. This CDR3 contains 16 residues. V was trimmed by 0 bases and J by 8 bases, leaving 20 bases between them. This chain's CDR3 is CASSLGWTGGAEGYTF. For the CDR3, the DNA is TGCGCCAGCAGCTTGGGATGGACGGGGGGCGCGGAGGGCTACACCTTC.